One sample yielded the 10 T cell receptor beta chains listed below, sequenced in a study of cytomegalovirus exposure and HLA in healthy donors. The primer mix had 60 Vbeta and 13 Jbeta primers. Profiling relied on immunoSEQ multiplex PCR, and the TCRdb table lists in-frame clones only, not all of them. The sample consists of around 120,000 clones, 77% of them appearing once. Sequencing used PBMCs. Receptors were obtained from a human donor in good health.

The chain uses TRBV19 and TRBJ1-2; 8 bases map to TRBD1. This CDR3 has 18 amino acids. Germline assignment: CDR1 LNHDA and CDR2 SQIVND (reference sequence). V lost 4 bases to trimming and J lost 2 bases; unmatched junction nucleotides: 15. CDR3 loop: CASSTPPLGTGLNYGYTF. The CDR3 DNA reads as TGTGCCAGTAGTACTCCCCCGTTGGGGACAGGATTGAACTATGGCTACACCTTC.

The chain links TRBV27 to TRBJ2-1, with 9 bases aligning to TRBD1. V lost 0 bases to trimming and J lost 4 bases; unmatched junction nucleotides: 7. The CDR3 has 17 amino acids. Germline values: CDR1 MNHEY, CDR2 SMNVEV (reference sequence). CDR3 loop: CASSLSTRGQGYNEQFF. The DNA for the CDR3 is TGTGCCAGCAGTTTATCCACCCGCGGACAGGGGTACAATGAGCAGTTCTTC.

This clone has only a few counts. CDR3 in amino acids: CASSPGQGSSGNTIYF. DNA for the CDR3: TGTGCCAGCAGCCCTGGACAGGGGAGCTCTGGAAACACCATATATTTT. The V call is TRBV27, the J call TRBJ1-3; TRBD1 matches at 9 bases. The CDR3 loop spans 16 amino acids. V was clipped by 6 bases and J by 0 bases; unmatched bases: 6. Germline V gene lookup returns CDR1 MNHEY and CDR2 SMNVEV (reference sequence).

The chain uses TRBV2 and TRBJ1-5; no reliable D call. Between the trimmed V and J ends, which lost 1 base and 4 bases, there was a span of 8 bases. CDR1 SNHLY and CDR2 FYNNEI come from the germline V gene. The CDR3 sequence is 14 residues long. CDR3: CASSEDSKNQPQHF. As DNA, the CDR3 is TGTGCCAGCAGTGAAGACAGCAAAAATCAGCCCCAGCATTTT.

The chain has TRBV7-9 and TRBJ2-7; perhaps TRBD1 as D (6 bases). The CDR3 covers 12 residues. Germline CDR1 SEHNR, CDR2 FQNEAQ (reference sequence). V was trimmed by 5 bases and J by 11 bases, leaving 16 bases between them. The CDR3 nucleotides are TGTGCCAGCAGCCCTTACAGGGCCGCGGAGTACTTC. It is translated as CASSPYRAAEYF.

The chain employs TRBV19 and TRBJ2-3; no definite D call. V lost 5 bases to trimming and J lost 0 bases, with 9 bases between them. In germline, CDR1 is LNHDA, CDR2 SQIVND (reference sequence). The CDR3 covers 14 residues. CDR3 protein: CASSARTSTDTQYF. CDR3 coding DNA: TGTGCCAGTAGTGCTAGAACTAGCACAGATACGCAGTATTTT.

The gene calls are TRBV7-9 and TRBJ1-2; no reliable D call. Germline assignment: CDR1 SEHNR and CDR2 FQNEAQ (reference sequence). Between the trimmed V and J ends, which lost 1 base and 1 base, there was a span of 10 bases. This CDR3 is built from 15 residues. Written as DNA, the CDR3 is TGTGCCAGCAGCTTAGAACGCGGGGATAACTATGGCTACACCTTC. Its translation: CASSLERGDNYGYTF.

J is TRBJ2-5 and V is TRBV10-3; 8 nucleotides match TRBD1. V dropped 4 bases and J dropped 2; count of bases not matched to a gene: 6. CDR1 and CDR2 (germline): ENHRY, SYGVKD. This CDR3 has 15 amino acids. CDR3 amino acids: CAISGTGPQQETQYF. The DNA for the CDR3 is TGTGCCATCAGTGGGACAGGGCCCCAGCAAGAGACCCAGTACTTC.

Only a few counts were recorded for this clone. This chain joins TRBV5-1 and TRBJ2-3; 9 positions match TRBD2. Germline trimming cut 3 bases from V and 3 bases from J; bases unmatched to any gene: 5. Germline-derived CDR1 and CDR2 are SGHRS and YFSETQ. The CDR3 loop spans 15 amino acids. CDR3 loop: CASSYAGGQTDTQYF. CDR3 DNA sequence: TGCGCCAGCAGCTACGCGGGAGGGCAGACAGATACGCAGTATTTT.

The chain recombines TRBV12-5 with TRBJ1-1; TRBD1 matches at 7 bases. Germline-derived CDR1 and CDR2 are LGHNT and FRNRAP. This CDR3 has 14 residues. J was trimmed by 1 base and V by 5 bases; bases with no gene match: 4. The CDR3 region has the DNA TGTGCTAGTGGTGACCACAGGGGGAACACTGAAGCTTTCTTT. This encodes CASGDHRGNTEAFF.